This T cell receptor beta chain came from a study of T cell responses to AZD1222 COVID-19 vaccine. General study findings and limits: Donors were largely white British and mainly female; clonal diversity was possibly underestimated. Among spike-specific TCRs, nearly half reportedly target unmutated variant regions.

Repertoires were generated with immunoSEQ multiplex PCR, while TCRdb's copy carries only in-frame clones and drops some. The table shows some 150,000 clones, with 80% to 90% occurring only once. This clone was found once. Its cognate antigen is unknown. This sequence originates from an adult in good health. The input for sequencing was peripheral blood, taken on day 0 of MenACWY control vaccination.

CDR3 bases: TGCGCCAGCAGCCTGCGGGACGATGGTTCACCCCTCCACTTT. It yields the protein CASSLRDDGSPLHF. The chain employs TRBV5-1 and TRBJ1-6, with D maybe TRBD1 (5 bases). Germline CDR1 SGHRS, CDR2 YFSETQ. V lost 4 bases to trimming and J lost 9 bases, with 14 bases between them. The CDR3 runs to 14 residues.